A selection of T cell receptor beta chains follows, all from one sample in a study of technical replicates of blood from a few donors. This table comes from immunoSEQ multiplex PCR, and its TCRdb copy is limited to in-frame clones, with some not included. The sample has tens of thousands of clones; approximately 94% are singletons. The sequenced sample consisted of T cells isolated from PBMCs. The receptors derive from a human donor in good health. Both conserved end residues are part of each CDR3. A D gene is named only where the DNA matches it firmly. Size is omitted from some rows. Given values are once, few, many or a class for expanded clones.

clone size,V gene,D gene,J gene,CDR3 protein,CDR3 DNA
.,TRBV5-4,TRBD1,TRBJ2-3,CASSLRTGYTDTQYF,TGTGCCAGCAGCCTGAGGACAGGATACACAGATACGCAGTATTTT
.,TRBV27,.,TRBJ2-3,CASRSRGTLLTDTQYF,TGTGCCAGCAGGAGCCGTGGGACACTACTCACAGATACGCAGTATTTT
.,TRBV19,.,TRBJ1-5,CASSWTRVPRQPQHF,TGTGCCAGTAGCTGGACCAGGGTTCCTCGGCAGCCCCAGCATTTT
.,TRBV4-1,TRBD1,TRBJ1-2,CASSQYEQGTYAYGYTF,TGCGCCAGCAGCCAATATGAACAGGGGACGTACGCCTATGGCTACACCTTC
.,TRBV19,TRBD1,TRBJ1-5,CASSIQSGGIQPQHF,TGTGCCAGTAGTATTCAGTCAGGGGGGATTCAGCCCCAGCATTTT
.,TRBV23-1,TRBD1,TRBJ2-7,CASGTGGSEQYF,TGCGCCAGCGGAACAGGGGGTAGCGAGCAGTACTTC
.,TRBV27,.,TRBJ2-7,CASSLATSYEQYF,TGTGCCAGCAGCCTGGCGACATCCTACGAGCAGTACTTC
.,TRBV28,.,TRBJ1-4,CASSSPTELNDRVFF,TGTGCCAGCAGTTCCCCGACAGAACTCAACGATAGGGTGTTTTTT
.,TRBV18,.,TRBJ2-7,CASSLGTVSYEQYF,TGTGCCAGCTCCCTCGGGACTGTTTCCTACGAGCAGTACTTC
.,TRBV11-2,.,TRBJ2-7,CASSLVFSDEQYF,TGTGCCAGCAGCTTAGTTTTCTCGGACGAGCAGTACTTC
once,TRBV10-3,.,TRBJ2-7,CAISDRDNSYEQYF,TGTGCCATCAGTGATAGGGACAACTCCTACGAGCAGTACTTC
.,TRBV9,.,TRBJ2-3,CASSGRRLDSDTQYF,TGTGCCAGCAGTGGCCGAAGGCTAGACTCAGATACGCAGTATTTT
.,TRBV19,.,TRBJ1-4,CASSTVTGNEKLFF,TGTGCCAGTAGTACCGTGACAGGCAATGAAAAACTGTTTTTT
.,TRBV19,TRBD1,TRBJ1-5,CASRTDRGSQPQHF,TGTGCCAGTAGGACCGACAGGGGATCCCAGCCCCAGCATTTT
.,TRBV29-1,.,TRBJ2-7,CSVARVGTYEQYF,TGCAGCGTTGCCAGGGTAGGGACCTACGAGCAGTACTTC
.,TRBV5-1,.,TRBJ2-1,CASSAGSGNEQFF,TGCGCCAGCAGCGCCGGGAGTGGGAATGAGCAGTTCTTC
.,TRBV7-6,.,TRBJ1-1,CASSLGRYTEAFF,TGTGCCAGCAGCTTAGGGCGGTACACTGAAGCTTTCTTT
.,TRBV4-3,.,TRBJ2-3,CASSQALRGAEADTQYF,TGCGCCAGCAGCCAAGCCCTCCGGGGAGCGGAAGCAGATACGCAGTATTTT
.,TRBV10-2,.,TRBJ1-1,CASKLGGTEAFF,TGCGCCAGCAAACTAGGTGGCACTGAAGCTTTCTTT
.,TRBV27,.,TRBJ2-7,CASSLKTGTSYEQYF,TGTGCCAGCAGTCTAAAGACAGGAACCTCCTACGAGCAGTACTTC
.,TRBV6-1,.,TRBJ1-5,CASSAANSNQPQHF,TGTGCCAGCAGTGCCGCTAATAGCAATCAGCCCCAGCATTTT
.,TRBV30,.,TRBJ1-3,CAWNEGAISGNTIYF,TGTGCCTGGAATGAAGGGGCTATCTCTGGAAACACCATATATTTT
.,TRBV5-4,TRBD2,TRBJ2-7,CASSLVASGRGQYF,TGTGCCAGCAGCTTGGTGGCTAGCGGGAGAGGGCAGTACTTC
few,TRBV7-9,.,TRBJ1-1,CASSIQGPTEAFF,TGTGCCAGCAGTATACAGGGCCCCACTGAAGCTTTCTTT
.,TRBV4-3,.,TRBJ2-7,CASSQDFRVGEQYF,TGCGCCAGCAGCCAAGACTTCAGGGTGGGGGAGCAGTACTTC
.,TRBV28,.,TRBJ2-7,CASSLGGEQYF,TGTGCCAGCAGTTTAGGGGGGGAGCAGTACTTC
.,TRBV13,TRBD1,TRBJ2-7,CASSFGQGAHEQYF,TGTGCCAGCAGCTTTGGACAGGGGGCCCACGAGCAGTACTTC
.,TRBV11-2,TRBD1,TRBJ1-4,CASSPGQGAREKLFF,TGTGCCAGCAGCCCGGGACAGGGGGCCAGGGAAAAACTGTTTTTT
.,TRBV15,.,TRBJ2-1,CATRPGSGYNEQFF,TGTGCCACCAGGCCGGGGTCCGGCTACAATGAGCAGTTCTTC
.,TRBV7-2,TRBD1,TRBJ2-6,CASSSDRGNRTGANVLTF,TGTGCCAGCAGCTCGGACAGGGGAAATAGGACTGGGGCCAACGTCCTGACTTTC
once,TRBV9,TRBD2,TRBJ2-7,CASSAGLAGYEQYF,TGTGCCAGCAGCGCGGGACTAGCGGGTTACGAGCAGTACTTC
.,TRBV6-5,.,TRBJ1-2,CASTALGLLNYGYTF,TGTGCCAGCACCGCACTGGGACTTCTTAACTATGGCTACACCTTC
few,TRBV5-4,.,TRBJ1-2,CASTQDGLTYVGGYTF,TGTGCCAGCACTCAGGACGGACTCACCTATGTTGGAGGCTACACCTTC
.,TRBV6-1,TRBD1,TRBJ1-2,CASSGDGTVYGYTF,TGTGCCAGCAGTGGGGACGGGACAGTCTATGGCTACACCTTC
.,TRBV5-1,.,TRBJ2-7,CASSFESSYYEQYF,TGCGCCAGCAGCTTTGAGAGCTCCTACTACGAGCAGTACTTC
.,TRBV2,.,TRBJ2-4,CASSDGGLLYKNIQYF,TGTGCCAGCAGTGATGGGGGACTCCTTTACAAAAACATTCAGTACTTC
.,TRBV7-8,.,TRBJ2-2,CASSVESDDFEVTGELFF,TGTGCCAGCAGCGTAGAAAGCGATGACTTTGAGGTCACCGGGGAGCTGTTTTTT
.,TRBV9,TRBD2,TRBJ2-7,CASSGTSEGEQYF,TGTGCCAGCAGCGGGACTAGCGAGGGCGAGCAGTACTTC
.,TRBV6-6,TRBD2,TRBJ2-7,CASGTTDYEQYF,TGTGCCAGCGGGACTACCGACTACGAGCAGTACTTC
.,TRBV28,.,TRBJ1-1,CASRPAGHSNTEAFF,TGTGCCAGCAGGCCAGCGGGACACTCGAACACTGAAGCTTTCTTT
.,TRBV11-3,.,TRBJ1-1,CASSLAGYENTEAFF,TGTGCCAGCAGCTTAGCAGGGTACGAGAACACTGAAGCTTTCTTT